The 9 T cell receptor beta chains listed next were all sequenced from one sample in a study of cytomegalovirus exposure and HLA in healthy donors. Profiled with immunoSEQ multiplex PCR; TCRdb holds only in-frame clones, not every one. The profile covers some 330,000 clones, with more than 80% appearing a single time and under 0.85% taken by the ten largest. Sequenced: PBMCs. Receptors were obtained from a woman aged 18-29 years in good health and CMV-seronegative.

CDR3 sequence: CASSDIPGGGSGRDTQYF. The CDR3 region has the DNA TGTGCCAGCAGTGATATCCCCGGGGGCGGGAGTGGAAGAGATACGCAGTATTTT. The chain couples TRBV25-1 to TRBJ2-3, with TRBD2 as a possible D gene (7 bases). V lost 3 bases to trimming and J lost 5 bases, with 24 bases between them. The CDR3 extends over 18 amino acids. From germline, CDR1 is MGHDK and CDR2 SYGVNS.

This chain joins TRBV15 and TRBJ1-5, with TRBD1 identical over 7 bases. The CDR3 spans 14 residues. The V gene's germline CDR1 is LNHNV and CDR2 YYDKDF (reference sequence). V lost 2 bases and J lost 6; bases outside the gene matches: 4. The CDR3 DNA is TGTGCCACCAGCAGAACAGGGGTGGGTCAGCCCCAGCATTTT. It translates to CATSRTGVGQPQHF.

The V call is TRBV12-5, the J call TRBJ2-1; 10 bases are shared with TRBD2. Germline V gene lookup returns CDR1 LGHNT and CDR2 FRNRAP. The J segment lost 7 bases and the V segment lost 5 bases, leaving 29 bases of the junction unmatched. This CDR3 has 22 residues. For the CDR3, the DNA is TGTGCTAGTGGTCCCCAAGGCAGGGAACCGGGACTAGCGCTCCTTTCCAGGAATGAGCAGTTCTTC. It codes for CASGPQGREPGLALLSRNEQFF.

The rearrangement joins TRBV29-1 to TRBJ2-7; D may be TRBD1 (6 bases). Germline CDR1 reads SQVTM; CDR2 reads ANQGSEA. The CDR3 is made up of 14 amino acids. The V and J ends lost 1 base and 0 bases respectively, with 10 bases between them. The CDR3 nucleotides are TGCAGCGTTGAAGGAACAGGGAGCTCCTACGAGCAGTACTTC. It specifies CSVEGTGSSYEQYF.

The chain recombines TRBV5-1 with TRBJ2-2; 9 positions agree with TRBD2. Trimming cost V 1 base and J 11 bases; bases outside gene matches: 9. The CDR3 totals 15 residues. Germline-derived CDR1 and CDR2 are SGHRS and YFSETQ. Written as DNA, the CDR3 is TGCGCCAGCAGCTTGCTAGCGGGAAGGGAGGGAGAGCTGTTTTTT. Its translation: CASSLLAGREGELFF. Complete variable domain (other parts from reference TRBV5-1 and TRBJ2-2): KAGVTQTPRYLIKTRGQQVTLSCSPISGHRSVSWYQQTPGQGLQFLFEYFSETQRNKGNFPGRFSGRQFSNSRSEMNVSTLELGDSALYLCASSLLAGREGELFFGEGSRLTVL.

This sequence joins TRBV9 and TRBJ2-7; 7 nucleotides agree with TRBD2. The CDR3 length is 13 residues. Germline loops: CDR1 SGDLS, CDR2 YYNGEE. J lost 6 bases, V lost 0 bases, and 3 bases had no gene match. The CDR3 is CASSVATGGEQYF. CDR3 sequence (DNA): TGTGCCAGCAGCGTAGCGACGGGAGGCGAGCAGTACTTC.

This chain joins TRBV5-5 and TRBJ2-1; D is possibly TRBD2 (5 bases). CDR1 SGHKS and CDR2 YYEKEE come from the germline V gene (reference sequence). V was cut by 4 bases and J by 8 bases, with 13 bases left in between. This CDR3 region has 13 residues. CDR3 sequence: CASSPRVADEQFF. CDR3 in DNA: TGTGCCAGCAGCCCGAGGGTAGCCGATGAGCAGTTCTTC.

The rearrangement joins TRBV2 to TRBJ2-2; 7 nucleotides match TRBD2. The CDR3 runs to 13 residues. The V segment lost 5 bases and the J segment 5 bases; nucleotides outside the gene matches: 2. Germline CDR1 is SNHLY and CDR2 is FYNNEI. As DNA, the CDR3 is TGTGCCAGCAGTCAACTAGCGACCGGGGAGCTGTTTTTT. Protein sequence: CASSQLATGELFF.

The chain couples TRBV6-1 to TRBJ1-5; TRBD1 might be the D (5 bases). From germline, CDR1 is MNHNS and CDR2 SASEGT. The V end lost 1 base, the J end lost 4 bases, and 11 bases lay between the germline ends. The CDR3 length is 15 residues. CDR3 in DNA: TGTGCCAGCAGTGAAGAGCCGACAGTAAATCAGCCCCAGCATTTT. It is translated as CASSEEPTVNQPQHF.